This T cell receptor beta chain was recovered during a study of T cells in Graves' hyperthyroidism and ophthalmopathy. Researchers amplified the TCR beta CDR3 regions from RNA transcripts. A set of HTBI primers served as the primers for a first-round RT-PCR of the TCR CDR3. MiXCR, run by TCRdb on the multiplex PCR reads, gives a single entry per CDR3 protein. This sample has some 600,000 distinct CDR3 sequences, with more than 45% found just once. Notes on the study in general: Expanded thyroid clonotypes (above 0.001) were mostly also found in blood.

CDR1 KGHDR and CDR2 SFDVKD come from the germline V gene. There are 16 residues in the CDR3. The ends were cut back, 3 bases at V and 1 base at J, with 11 bases in the middle. This clonotype was recorded a few times. Its antigen is unknown. The chain has TRBV24-1 and TRBJ2-2; possible D gene TRBD1, 6 bases. The source material was peripheral blood or thyroid tissue (not recorded which). This clonotype was obtained from a woman younger than 30 with Graves' hyperthyroidism. CDR3 nucleotide sequence: TGTGCCACCAGTGATCCGACGGACAGGAACACCGGGGAGCTGTTTTTT. Protein product: CATSDPTDRNTGELFF.